This TCR beta chain is drawn from a study of monozygotic twins with inflammatory bowel disease. For this clonotype: Its antigen is unknown.

Per-sample cDNA came from eight separate reactions. A 6-nucleotide sample barcode was carried by the UMIs, which template switching added. TCRdb reprocessed the 5' RACE reads, with one entry per CDR3 protein and no DNA. The table for this sample gives approximately 400,000 distinct CDR3 sequences. The CDR3 is 13 amino acids. Per germline, CDR1 SNHLY and CDR2 FYNNEI. The study, taken as a whole, reports: Inverse Simpson values showed less TCRbeta diversity in IBD patients than in their healthy co-twins. Extra variability in the repertoires of patients may have come from differing immunosuppressive treatments.

The chain employs TRBV2 and TRBJ1-1. Sample: blood. The TCR was taken from a human donor with ulcerative colitis or Crohn's disease, or a healthy co-twin of an affected twin (not recorded which). The CDR3 spells CASSDSEGTEAFF.